This entry lists 16 T cell receptor beta chains sequenced from one sample in a study of cytomegalovirus exposure and HLA in healthy donors. Some clones are missing from TCRdb's copy, which holds only in-frame ones; the method was immunoSEQ multiplex PCR. The table lists about 120,000 clones, approximately 86% of them singletons. What was sequenced was PBMCs. Every receptor here comes from a man aged 18 to 29 in good health and CMV-seropositive.

This clone has only one observation. The rearrangement uses TRBV28 and TRBJ2-5; 8 positions match TRBD2. This CDR3 has 12 amino acids. Germline CDR1 and CDR2: MDHEN and SYDVKM. V shed 8 bases, J shed 4 bases, and the junction held 3 bases outside the gene matches. For the CDR3, the DNA is TGTGCCAGCGTACGGGGGGGAGAGACCCAGTACTTC. It encodes CASVRGGETQYF.

The gene calls are TRBV6-1 and TRBJ2-2, with no clear D. CDR1 and CDR2 from the germline V gene are MNHNS and SASEGT. The CDR3 is 11 residues long. V was trimmed by 8 bases and J by 6 bases, leaving 7 bases between them. This CDR3 reads CASLHSGELFF. The CDR3 coding sequence is TGTGCCAGCCTCCACTCCGGGGAGCTGTTTTTT.

This clone showed up just once. The chain recombines TRBV28 with TRBJ1-2; tentatively, D is TRBD1 (6 bases). V dropped 2 bases and J dropped 0 bases, with 28 bases sitting between them. The V gene's germline CDR1 is MDHEN and CDR2 SYDVKM. This CDR3 spans 21 amino acids. As DNA, the CDR3 is TGTGCCAGCAGTTTAGTACAGGGCAGCGAAACTCTAAAGGCGGCTAACTATGGCTACACCTTC. It specifies CASSLVQGSETLKAANYGYTF.

CDR3 nucleotide sequence: TGTGCCAGCAGTGATCCAAGGACAGGGGGGAGTGGCTACACCTTC. Residues: CASSDPRTGGSGYTF. The J gene is TRBJ1-2, the V gene TRBV25-1, with 10 bases identical to TRBD1. This CDR3 contains 15 residues. CDR1 is MGHDK, CDR2 SYGVNS, per germline. J gave up 7 bases and V 3 bases, and 8 bases lay outside the gene matches.

The J gene is TRBJ2-7, the V gene TRBV5-4; 8 nucleotides match TRBD1. The junction had 2 bases not matched to a gene; V was cut back by 1 base and J by 2 bases. The CDR3 has 14 residues. Germline values: CDR1 SGHNT, CDR2 YYREEE (reference sequence). In DNA form, the CDR3 reads TGTGCCAGCAGCTTGTGGGACAGGCCCTACGAGCAGTACTTC. Protein: CASSLWDRPYEQYF.

This chain links TRBV19 with TRBJ2-7, with D possibly being TRBD1 (6 bases). The CDR3 is made up of 13 amino acids. Trimming took 5 bases from V and 3 from J, leaving 11 bases between them. Looked up from germline, CDR1 is LNHDA and CDR2 is SQIVND (reference sequence). The CDR3 DNA sequence: TGTGCCAGTAGTCCTGGACAGTTCTACGAGCAGTACTTC. Residues: CASSPGQFYEQYF.

The gene calls are TRBV10-3 and TRBJ2-3; TRBD2 aligns across 7 bases. Germline V gene data show CDR1 as ENHRY and CDR2 as SYGVKD. The CDR3 runs to 12 residues. J gave up 6 bases and V 11 bases, and 8 bases lay outside the gene matches. CDR3 in amino acids: CAAGGSDDTQYF. CDR3 sequence (DNA): TGTGCCGCCGGGGGGAGCGATGATACGCAGTATTTT.

The chain uses TRBV5-1 and TRBJ2-1; possible D gene TRBD2, 6 bases. V lost 0 bases and J 4 bases, leaving 20 bases between the germline ends. Germline lookup yields CDR1 SGHRS and CDR2 YFSETQ. The CDR3 contains 18 residues. The CDR3 loop reads CASSLEHKDWRGYNEQFF. In nucleotides, the CDR3 is TGCGCCAGCAGCTTGGAGCATAAGGACTGGCGGGGATACAATGAGCAGTTCTTC.

CDR3 amino acids: CASSTPGISNSPLHF. The CDR3, as DNA: TGTGCCAGTAGTACCCCCGGGATTTCCAATTCACCCCTCCACTTT. This rearrangement joins TRBV19 to TRBJ1-6; no definite D call. V lost 4 bases, J lost 7 bases, and 14 bases lay in between. Germline V CDR1 and CDR2: LNHDA, SQIVND (reference sequence). This CDR3 is 15 amino acids long.

This rearrangement joins TRBV7-2 to TRBJ1-4, with TRBD1 as a possible D gene (6 bases). Trimming stripped 1 base from V and 6 bases from J, with 9 bases between. The CDR3 is 14 residues long. The germline CDR1 and CDR2 sequences are SGHTA and FQGNSA. The CDR3 loop is CASSLGWTDEKLFF. CDR3 nucleotides: TGTGCCAGCAGCTTAGGGTGGACAGATGAAAAACTGTTTTTT.

This clone was seen a single time. This sequence joins TRBV28 and TRBJ2-3, with 9 bases fitting TRBD1. Germline loops: CDR1 MDHEN, CDR2 SYDVKM. The CDR3 is 15 residues long. After removal of 5 bases from V and 2 bases from J, the junction contained 5 bases not matched to a gene. DNA for the CDR3: TGTGCCAGCAGTACCGGGACAGGGCACACAGATACGCAGTATTTT. Protein: CASSTGTGHTDTQYF.

The chain uses TRBV28 and TRBJ1-5; D ambiguous. The V and J ends lost 1 base and 6 bases respectively, with 10 bases between them. Germline V gene sequence: CDR1 MDHEN, CDR2 SYDVKM. CDR3 length: 14 residues. The CDR3 here is CASSLSAGIQPQHF. The DNA for the CDR3 is TGTGCCAGCAGTTTATCCGCGGGGATTCAGCCCCAGCATTTT.

This chain joins TRBV6-5 and TRBJ1-6, with D perhaps TRBD1 (6 bases). This CDR3 is 15 amino acids long. From germline, CDR1 is MNHEY and CDR2 SVGAGI. V lost 2 bases, J lost 8 bases, and 13 bases lay in between. Written as DNA, the CDR3 is TGTGCCAGCAGTTACCTAGGGGAGGGGGATTCACCCCTCCACTTT. Protein sequence: CASSYLGEGDSPLHF.

The chain couples TRBV5-6 to TRBJ1-1, with 8 bases fitting TRBD1. This CDR3 has 15 residues. Unmatched junction bases numbered 6, after V lost 5 bases and J lost 0 bases. The germline V gene has CDR1 SGHDT and CDR2 YYEEEE. As DNA, the CDR3 is TGTGCCAGCAGTAGGACAGGGTTGATGAACACTGAAGCTTTCTTT. This translates into CASSRTGLMNTEAFF. Variable domain in full (rest from reference TRBV5-6 and TRBJ1-1): DAGVTQSPTHLIKTRGQQVTLRCSPKSGHDTVSWYQQALGQGPQFIFQYYEEEERQRGNFPDRFSGHQFPNYSSELNVNALLLGDSALYLCASSRTGLMNTEAFFGQGTRLTVV.

The chain uses TRBV4-1 and TRBJ2-1, with unresolved D. Germline assignment: CDR1 MGHRA and CDR2 YSYEKL. Trimming shortened V by 2 bases and J by 2 bases, and 13 bases separated the two germline ends. This CDR3 spans 16 amino acids. CDR3 in amino acids: CASSQLTDFPYNEQFF. For the CDR3, the DNA is TGCGCCAGCAGCCAACTGACTGACTTTCCCTACAATGAGCAGTTCTTC.

The chain joins TRBV28 to TRBJ2-7; D is possibly TRBD2 (6 bases). Trimming cost V 2 bases and J 8 bases, with 19 bases left between them. From germline, CDR1 is MDHEN and CDR2 SYDVKM. The CDR3 is 15 amino acids. CDR3 DNA: TGTGCCAGCAGTTTAAACGGGGGAGTTCTACGAAAGCAGTACTTC. Amino acid sequence: CASSLNGGVLRKQYF.